This T cell receptor beta chain was retrieved from a study of Graves' ophthalmopathy and Graves' hyperthyroidism. About the research overall: Peripheral blood was gathered at the point of initial diagnosis, before any treatment started.

Researchers took RNA transcripts and amplified TCR beta CDR3 regions from them. First-round RT-PCR with HTBI primers preceded a second-round multiplex PCR. TCRdb called the multiplex PCR reads again in MiXCR, with one record for every CDR3 protein. Here the sample spans about 220,000 distinct CDR3 sequences, about 22% being singletons. The CDR3 consists of 16 residues. In germline, CDR1 is MNHNS, CDR2 SASEGT. The V gene end was trimmed by 6 bases and the J gene end by 6 bases; junction bases not matched to a gene: 11. Sequencing was carried out using peripheral blood. This clonotype was obtained from a woman aged 45-60 years with Graves' ophthalmopathy. The chain combines TRBV6-1 with TRBJ1-6, with 7 bases that match TRBD1. CDR3 amino acids: CASSAPGTDFNSPLHF. CDR3 bases: TGTGCCAGCAGCGCCCCCGGGACAGACTTTAATTCACCCCTCCACTTT.